The source of this T cell receptor beta chain is a study of PD-L1 blockade in urothelial cancer. Study at large: Timepoints chosen for blood analysis were 3 weeks (second dose) and 6 weeks after treatment start. Per blood sample, T cells had a median of around 140,000.

Regarding time point: pretreatment peripheral blood. Synthetic TCR analog templates were added to each PCR reaction. TCRdb's copy holds only in-frame clones and misses some; the assay was immunoSEQ multiplex PCR. The table records tens of thousands of clones, roughly nine tenths of them present only once. The germline V gene encodes CDR1 MNHEY and CDR2 SVGAGI. V lost 4 bases and J lost 5, with 9 bases in between. The CDR3 has 13 amino acids. This clonotype originated in an older woman with urothelial cancer. This sequence joins TRBV6-5 and TRBJ1-5; D is unresolved. Sequencing was performed on PBMCs, taken around atezolizumab (anti-PD-L1) treatment. CDR3 DNA sequence: TGTGCCAGCAGTTCCTCTCCGTATCAGCCCCAGCATTTT. Its protein product is CASSSSPYQPQHF.